The T cell receptor beta chain described here comes from a study of T cell responses to AZD1222 COVID-19 vaccine (TCRdb year 2021). General notes on the study: AZD1222 recipients given second doses at about 4 weeks or at about 12 weeks were pooled, since spike-specific TCR depth and breadth were not found to differ between the two schedules. A total of around 240 trial participants underwent TCR sequencing, of whom roughly 210 had received two doses of AZD1222 and approximately 25 had received two doses of the MenACWY control vaccine. Enrollment into the trials was organized by age into subgroups of 18-55, 56-69 and 70-plus years, and those subgroups contained roughly 150, 30 and 60 TCR-sequenced participants, respectively. The full study reports these points: Conclusions about previously exposed vaccinees are limited, since just five to seven AZD1222 recipients were seropositive for SARS-CoV-2 at baseline. Reportedly, close to half of the unique spike-specific TCRs recognized epitopes lying outside the regions that are mutated in the B.1.351 and B.1.1.7 variants. The vaccine-associated CD4 TCRs covered the entire spike protein, and the dominant responses fell in regions 160-218 and 743-854. Spike-specific TCR breadth and depth rose significantly after two AZD1222 doses compared with day 0 and with MenACWY recipients. Participants were mostly white British and included more females than males, and it was suggested by the authors that clonal diversity may have been underestimated. In the small 56-69-year group, the increase in depth fell short of significance, most likely because of low power. No day 14 peak-response samples were available, so repertoires were characterized only after the peak T cell response.

Regarding this clone: The specificity of this receptor is unknown. Per-base qualities were not stored, and no clone one base away is much larger.

In the paper's terms, the time point label means: baseline before first vaccination. Samples from vaccinated people were obtained from the UK trials COV001 and COV002, which included a single-blind randomized controlled phase 2/3 trial of AZD1222 (ChAdOx1 nCoV-19) in healthy adults. For TCRbeta chain sequencing, PBMC samples were collected from trial participants at day 0 and at day 28 after the second dose. The CDR3 spans 13 residues, from the cysteine through the phenylalanine. The read is trimmed to its CDR3 DNA, 39 bases read in frame from base 1. Trimming at the junction amounts to 7 bases on V and 9 bases on J, and the germline ends lie 15 bases apart. CDR1 MDHEN and CDR2 SYDVKM are derived from the germline V gene. The CDR3 regions of human TCRbeta chains were subjected to immunosequencing. From the authors' description of their analysis: TCRs in the repertoires were compared against a reference library of SARS-CoV-2-specific TCRs that had been generated with the MIRA antigen-specificity platform. Breadth meant the fraction of unique TCRs that were SARS-CoV-2-associated, whereas depth meant the fraction of total T cells that were SARS-CoV-2-associated. Using the MIRA data, every spike-specific TCR was mapped to the spike region that the TCR reacted to and assigned to either a CD4 or a CD8 class. Log10-transformed breadth and depth values were compared by one-way ANOVA with Sidak's multiple comparisons tests. TCRdb provides this immuneACCESS table in a form limited to in-frame rearrangements. Some clones are lacking; in checked studies, under half of them reflect an unresolved V gene, and why the rest are absent is not known. That table gives V, J and clone size, and the DNA gave D and trimming. The sample table holds some 180,000 clones, of which roughly 92% were seen once. Of the sample, more than 9% falls within the top ten clones.

The sample in question was peripheral blood, obtained on day 0 of AZD1222 vaccination. This chain joins TRBV28 to TRBJ2-2; a confident D gene designation cannot be given. The TCR was taken from an adult in good health. The CDR3 is CASTTGSSWELFF. The base sequence is TGTGCCAGCACCACCGGCAGTAGCTGGGAGCTGTTTTTT.